This TCR beta chain stems from a study of beta chain features in type 1 diabetes. As every portion of the isolated RNA was reverse transcribed, the sequencing read expressed TCRB transcripts. Data came from immunoSEQ multiplex PCR; TCRdb stores just in-frame clones and leaves some out. Seen here are 350,000 or so clones, roughly 21% observed once, and the top ten hold about 0.044%. In germline, CDR1 is SGHDN, CDR2 FVKESK. V lost 2 bases and J 1 base, leaving 11 bases between the germline ends. This CDR3 has 15 residues. The receptor was isolated from a young woman in good health. V and J are TRBV14 and TRBJ1-1; no clear D. Specimen: naive CD4+ T cells from blood. In DNA form, the CDR3 reads TGTGCCAGCAGCCAATTACGTGCACAGAACACTGAAGCTTTCTTT. It codes for CASSQLRAQNTEAFF.